The clone carrying this TCR beta chain was recorded many times. Its cognate antigen is unknown. The data were taken from a study of regulatory T cells in long-lasting Graves disease. Study-level results: Repertoires from persistent disease leaned toward TRBV28, TRBJ1-2 and TRBJ2-5.

Time point defined: persistent/refractory GD, antithyroid drugs over 5 years with positive TRAb. PBMCs provided the RNA from which the TCR library was made. Recruitment took place at an endocrinology department in Xi'an, China. As collected, the peripheral blood samples measured around 9 milliliters each and went into EDTA tubes. HTBI primers from iRepertoire and Arm-PCR of CDR3 regions yielded the TCR beta libraries. Using its own MiXCR run on the multiplex PCR reads, TCRdb lists one record per CDR3 protein. The repertoire holds around 450,000 distinct CDR3 sequences, with 20% to 25% as singletons. Trimming took 7 bases from V and 1 from J, leaving 11 bases between them. The CDR3 spans 14 residues. CDR1 and CDR2 (germline): LNHDA, SQIVND (reference sequence).

The sequence came from a female donor with Graves disease. V and J are TRBV19 and TRBJ1-5; maybe TRBD1 (5 bases). The sample in question was peripheral blood mononuclear cells (PBMCs), obtained when the disease was refractory, from a patient treated with antithyroid drugs. The CDR3 loop reads CASTTGYSNQPQHF. The CDR3 bases are TGTGCCAGTACTACAGGTTACAGCAATCAGCCCCAGCATTTT.